These T cell receptor beta chains were read from a single sample in a study of early T cells in non-severe SARS-CoV-2 infection. Via MiXCR, TCRdb re-called the 5' RACE reads, giving one row per CDR3 protein. The sample holds tens of thousands of distinct CDR3 sequences, roughly 5.2% seen once. Sequencing was performed on whole blood. Receptors were obtained from an adult who was a healthcare worker with PCR-confirmed SARS-CoV-2 infection or an uninfected control (not recorded which). Both conserved end residues are part of each CDR3. Fields, in order: clone size, D gene, V gene, J gene, CDR3 protein, CDR3 DNA. The D gene is left open where the match is weak. Some rows have no size entry. The others give once, few or many, or a class for an expanded clone.

medium-sized	.	TRBV5-5	TRBJ2-1	CASSLDGSYNEQFF	TGTGCCAGCAGCTTGGATGGCTCCTACAATGAGCAGTTCTTC
few	.	TRBV25-1	TRBJ1-6	CASSEFGERLNSPLHF	TGTGCCAGCAGTGAATTTGGAGAACGCCTTAATTCACCCCTCCACTTT
many	.	TRBV24-1	TRBJ2-7	CATSDLRDEQYF	TGTGCCACCAGTGATTTGCGGGACGAGCAGTACTTC
few	TRBD1	TRBV18	TRBJ2-7	CASSRDRGRNYEQYF	TGTGCCAGCTCACGAGACAGGGGGCGCAACTACGAGCAGTACTTC
many	TRBD1	TRBV27	TRBJ1-4	CASSPGTGAPLSWFF	TGTGCCAGCAGTCCAGGGACAGGGGCCCCGTTATCATGGTTTTTT
many	.	TRBV6-5	TRBJ1-3	CASSAGGTIYF	TGTGCCAGCAGTGCGGGGGGCACCATATATTTT
many	.	TRBV28	TRBJ2-6	CASSGAGANVLTF	TGTGCCAGCAGTGGGGCTGGGGCCAACGTCCTGACTTTC
many	.	TRBV18	TRBJ2-4	CASSPDRGQNIQYF	TGTGCCAGCTCTCCCGACAGAGGGCAAAACATTCAGTACTTC
few	.	TRBV5-3	TRBJ2-1	CARSQVYMEQFF	TGTGCCAGAAGCCAGGTCTACATGGAGCAGTTCTTC
.	.	TRBV6-2/TRBV6-3	TRBJ2-7	CASKNPPNYDEQYF	TGTGCCAGCAAAAATCCCCCCAACTACGACGAGCAGTACTTC
many	TRBD2	TRBV9	TRBJ2-5	CASSEGTSGRSRETQYF	TGTGCCAGCAGCGAGGGGACTAGCGGGAGAAGTAGAGAGACCCAGTACTTC
many	.	TRBV5-6	TRBJ1-1	CASSYRFRQTEAFF	TGTGCCAGCAGCTACAGATTCAGACAGACTGAAGCTTTCTTT
few	.	TRBV28	TRBJ1-1	CASSPGTSQHTEAFF	TGTGCCAGCAGCCCCGGGACCTCCCAACACACTGAAGCTTTCTTT
.	.	TRBV19	TRBJ1-4	CASSISAATNEKLFF	TGTGCCAGTAGCATATCCGCTGCAACTAATGAAAAACTGTTTTTT
many	TRBD1	TRBV7-2	TRBJ1-4	CASSLTLDRDREKLFF	TGTGCCAGCAGCTTAACCCTCGACAGGGACCGCGAAAAACTGTTTTTT
.	TRBD1	TRBV7-2	TRBJ1-5	CASSFGTGVYSNQPQHF	TGTGCCAGCAGCTTTGGGACAGGGGTGTATAGCAATCAGCCCCAGCATTTT
.	TRBD2	TRBV11-2	TRBJ2-5	CASSPIAGEETQYF	TGTGCCAGCAGCCCAATAGCGGGAGAGGAGACCCAGTACTTC
many	TRBD2	TRBV20-1	TRBJ2-2	CSAREGTSHRGGGELFF	TGCAGTGCTAGAGAAGGGACTAGTCATCGCGGTGGCGGGGAGCTGTTTTTT
many	.	TRBV5-1	TRBJ2-7	CASSSLQGLEYEQYF	TGCGCCAGCAGCTCGCTACAGGGTTTGGAATACGAGCAGTACTTC
.	.	TRBV11-3	TRBJ2-1	CASSLDGRYEQFF	TGTGCCAGCAGCTTAGACGGGAGATATGAGCAGTTCTTC
many	.	TRBV4-2	TRBJ2-7	CASSQDGRGGTSREQYF	TGTGCCAGCAGCCAAGATGGTCGGGGAGGAACCTCCCGCGAGCAGTACTTC
many	TRBD1	TRBV3-1	TRBJ1-4	CASSLSTGREKLFF	TGTGCCAGCAGCCTCTCGACAGGGCGGGAAAAACTGTTTTTT
.	TRBD2	TRBV7-9	TRBJ2-1	CASSPGLAGGDEQFF	TGTGCCAGCAGCCCCGGGCTAGCGGGAGGGGATGAGCAGTTCTTC
few	.	TRBV11-3	TRBJ2-3	CASSAFTGVRADTQYF	TGTGCCAGCAGCGCTTTCACGGGAGTTAGGGCAGATACGCAGTATTTT
many	TRBD1	TRBV12-3/TRBV12-4	TRBJ2-3	CASSFGQGIDTQYF	TGTGCCAGCAGTTTCGGACAGGGGATAGATACGCAGTATTTT
many	.	TRBV6-2/TRBV6-3	TRBJ2-7	CASSYSLGQTTPYEQYF	TGTGCCAGCAGTTACTCCCTCGGACAGACCACCCCCTACGAGCAGTACTTC